These 7 T cell receptor beta chains originate from one sample sequenced in a study of blood T cell repertoires in COVID-19. Libraries were prepared by immunoSEQ multiplex PCR; TCRdb keeps only in-frame clonotypes and omits some of them. The table records fewer than 200,000 clones, more than 70% of them present only once. Sequencing was done on a sample of peripheral blood. The source of these receptors is a woman in her seventies who had recovered from COVID-19.

This chain connects TRBV20-1 to TRBJ2-1; the D gene is possibly TRBD2 (5 bases). Germline V lookup: CDR1 DFQATT, CDR2 SNEGSKA (reference sequence). V dropped 6 bases and J dropped 7 bases, with 10 bases sitting between them. The CDR3 contains 11 residues. CDR3 protein: CSARPGNEQFF. In nucleotides, the CDR3 is TGCAGTGCCCGCCCGGGGAATGAGCAGTTCTTC.

The chain recombines TRBV7-9 with TRBJ2-7, with 11 nucleotides matching TRBD2. The germline V gene has CDR1 SEHNR and CDR2 FQNEAQ (reference sequence). This CDR3 has 14 residues. Trimming at V came to 4 bases and at J to 5 bases, leaving 4 bases not matched to a gene. CDR3 bases: TGTGCCAGCAGCTGGGGACTAGCGGCGGACGAGCAGTACTTC. Translation gives CASSWGLAADEQYF.

The chain has TRBV5-1 and TRBJ2-1; 8 bases agree with TRBD2. Germline assignment: CDR1 SGHRS and CDR2 YFSETQ. V dropped 3 bases and J dropped 0; count of bases not matched to a gene: 8. This CDR3 is 17 amino acids long. In DNA form, the CDR3 reads TGCGCCAGCAGCTCTCTCGGGGGGGGCGCCTCCTACAATGAGCAGTTCTTC. It translates to CASSSLGGGASYNEQFF.

The genes are TRBV29-1 and TRBJ1-2; D gene uncertain. CDR1 and CDR2 from the germline V gene are SQVTM and ANQGSEA. Trimming stripped 7 bases from V and 4 bases from J, with 16 bases between. The CDR3 runs to 13 residues. The CDR3 reads CSDLTHAGYGYTF. The CDR3 DNA follows: TGCAGCGACCTAACACACGCGGGCTATGGCTACACCTTC.

The V gene is TRBV4-3, the J gene TRBJ2-7; D perhaps matches TRBD1 (5 bases). The CDR3 runs 16 residues. Germline V gene sequence: CDR1 LGHNA, CDR2 YSLEER. V lost 0 bases, J lost 4 bases, and 16 bases lay in between. The chain's CDR3 is CASSQDRAGLGYEQYF. The CDR3 DNA is TGCGCCAGCAGCCAAGATCGGGCAGGGCTTGGGTACGAGCAGTACTTC.

This clone was counted only a few times. The chain has TRBV3-1 (or the pseudogene TRBV3-2) and TRBJ2-4; D perhaps matches TRBD2 (5 bases). This CDR3 has 17 amino acids. Germline V CDR1 and CDR2: LGHDT, YNNKEL (reference sequence). V was shortened by 0 bases and J by 6 bases, with 18 bases between the two germline ends. CDR3 nucleotides: TGTGCCAGCAGCCAAGATCCCCAGCGGACCCCTCTAAACATTCAGTACTTC. Its protein is CASSQDPQRTPLNIQYF.

This clone occurred a few times. The gene calls are TRBV18 and TRBJ1-6; 7 positions match TRBD1. The CDR3 totals 15 residues. The trim removed 3 bases at V and 6 bases at J, leaving 5 bases unmatched. The germline gives CDR1 KGHSH, CDR2 LQKENI. The CDR3 DNA follows: TGTGCCAGCTCACCCGACAGGGCCGGTAATTCACCCCTCCACTTT. Its translation: CASSPDRAGNSPLHF.